These 17 T cell receptor beta chains were all obtained from the same sample, sequenced in a study of blood T cell repertoires in COVID-19. The assay was immunoSEQ multiplex PCR, and TCRdb's table has in-frame clones only and misses some. The repertoire includes some 280,000 clones, 89% of them detected once, and 12% sits in the top ten. The sample consisted of peripheral blood. These receptors all stem from a woman aged 60-75 years with acute or convalescent COVID-19.

CDR3 in amino acids: CAWSVLGRTEAFF. CDR3 DNA: TGTGCCTGGAGTGTACTGGGGAGGACTGAAGCTTTCTTT. V and J are TRBV30 and TRBJ1-1; unclear D gene. The CDR3 has 13 residues. Between the trimmed V and J ends, which lost 0 bases and 5 bases, there was a span of 10 bases. Germline CDR1 GTSNPN, CDR2 SVGIG (reference sequence).

The V and J genes are TRBV5-6 and TRBJ2-7; no reliable D call. Per the germline V gene, CDR1 is SGHDT and CDR2 is YYEEEE. Between the trimmed V and J ends, which lost 4 bases and 0 bases, there was a span of 8 bases. The CDR3 totals 13 residues. The chain's CDR3 is CASSDTDSYEQYF. The CDR3 DNA reads as TGTGCCAGCAGCGACACCGACTCCTACGAGCAGTACTTC.

A note on this clone: Other nucleotide sequences in the sample specify the same CDR3. The chain couples TRBV3-1 (or the pseudogene TRBV3-2) to TRBJ2-1; 11 nucleotides agree with TRBD2. CDR1 is LGHDT, CDR2 YNNKEL, per germline (reference sequence). The V and J ends lost 5 bases and 4 bases, in that order; junction bases with no gene match: 4. There are 15 residues in the CDR3. The CDR3 is CASSSGLAGYNEQFF. The DNA of the CDR3 is TGTGCCAGCAGCTCCGGACTAGCGGGTTACAATGAGCAGTTCTTC.

The chain joins TRBV2 to TRBJ1-2; D might be TRBD1 (6 bases). Germline loops: CDR1 SNHLY, CDR2 FYNNEI. The CDR3 spans 11 residues. V was cut by 9 bases and J by 3 bases, with 8 bases left in between. The CDR3 here is CASSGDYGYTF. The CDR3, as DNA: TGTGCCAGTTCAGGGGACTATGGCTACACCTTC.

This rearrangement joins TRBV18 to TRBJ2-2; maybe TRBD2 (6 bases). Germline V gene data show CDR1 as KGHSH and CDR2 as LQKENI. Trimming removed 4 bases at V and 1 base at J, with 16 bases between. This CDR3 is 17 amino acids long. The CDR3 DNA is TGTGCCAGCTCACTAGCGGCCGTTGGGGTGAACACCGGGGAGCTGTTTTTT. Protein: CASSLAAVGVNTGELFF. The whole variable domain, filled in from reference TRBV18 and TRBJ2-2, reads NAGVMQNPRHLVRRRGQEARLRCSPMKGHSHVYWYRQLPEEGLKFMVYLQKENIIDESGMPKERFSAEFPKEGPSILRIQQVVRGDSAAYFCASSLAAVGVNTGELFFGEGSRLTVL.

The V gene is TRBV7-2, the J gene TRBJ2-3; 7 bases match TRBD2. CDR1 is SGHTA and CDR2 is FQGNSA in the germline V gene. J lost 4 bases, V lost 7 bases, and 11 bases had no gene match. The CDR3 extends over 15 amino acids. CDR3 DNA: TGTGCCAGCACTCGCGACTGGGGGGGTGCAGATACGCAGTATTTT. Translating it yields CASTRDWGGADTQYF.

This chain links TRBV19 with TRBJ2-2, with D possibly being TRBD1 (7 bases). CDR1 and CDR2 from the germline V gene are LNHDA and SQIVND (reference sequence). Trimming shortened V by 7 bases and J by 1 base, and 13 bases separated the two germline ends. The CDR3 is 15 amino acids. CDR3 nucleotides: TGTGCCAGTAAGGGGGGACAGTTGAACACCGGGGAGCTGTTTTTT. Translation: CASKGGQLNTGELFF.

This chain joins TRBV9 and TRBJ1-3; weak D call: TRBD1 (5 bases). The CDR3 loop spans 14 amino acids. The germline CDR1 and CDR2 sequences are SGDLS and YYNGEE. V lost 3 bases and J 7 bases, leaving 14 bases between the germline ends. As DNA, the CDR3 is TGTGCCAGCAGCGCAGACAGCATGTTGAACACCATATATTTT. It encodes CASSADSMLNTIYF.

The chain uses TRBV7-9 and TRBJ2-7, with 7 bases matching TRBD1. V trimming: 4 bases; J trimming: 3 bases; junction bases outside the gene matches: 6. The CDR3 contains 14 residues. Germline V gene sequence: CDR1 SEHNR, CDR2 FQNEAQ (reference sequence). The CDR3 nucleotides read TGTGCCAGCAGCTCCGACAGGGCCAACTACGAGCAGTACTTC. The encoded protein is CASSSDRANYEQYF.

In its sample, this clone was seen once. The chain couples TRBV5-5 to TRBJ1-5, with TRBD1 as a possible D gene (6 bases). The V and J ends lost 3 bases and 7 bases respectively, with 17 bases between them. The germline V gene encodes CDR1 SGHKS and CDR2 YYEKEE (reference sequence). The CDR3 is 15 amino acids. CDR3 protein: CASSSQTGLGQPQHF. CDR3 sequence (DNA): TGTGCCAGCAGCTCCCAAACAGGGCTAGGACAGCCCCAGCATTTT.

V and J are TRBV7-3 and TRBJ2-1; D may be TRBD2 (5 bases). Germline values: CDR1 SGHTA, CDR2 FQGTGA. This CDR3 region has 13 residues. V dropped 2 bases and J dropped 9 bases, with 11 bases sitting between them. The CDR3 sequence is CASSLRRGGEQFF. In nucleotides, the CDR3 is TGTGCCAGCAGCTTACGTCGGGGTGGTGAGCAGTTCTTC.

The chain combines TRBV4-2 with TRBJ1-2; a weak D match, TRBD1 (6 bases). Trimming removed 2 bases at V and 4 bases at J, with 11 bases between. Germline loops: CDR1 LGHNA, CDR2 YNFKEQ. The CDR3 has 14 residues. DNA for the CDR3: TGTGCCAGCAGCCAAAGTCAGGGGTCCTATGGCTACACCTTC. Protein product: CASSQSQGSYGYTF.

Written as DNA, the CDR3 is TGCGCCAGCAGCCCCCTAGCGGGGTCCGGAGATACGCAGTATTTT. Translated, it gives CASSPLAGSGDTQYF. The gene calls are TRBV5-1 and TRBJ2-3, with 9 bases that match TRBD2. Germline V gene lookup returns CDR1 SGHRS and CDR2 YFSETQ. The CDR3 has 15 residues. V was pared by 4 bases and J by 5 bases, with 8 bases of the junction left unmatched.

The rearrangement links TRBV6-5 to TRBJ2-6; possibly TRBD2 for D (5 bases). The V end lost 0 bases, the J end lost 2 bases, and 8 bases lay between the germline ends. Germline V gives CDR1 MNHEY, CDR2 SVGAGI. The CDR3 contains 16 residues. CDR3 nucleotides: TGTGCCAGCAGTTACTCTGGGAGAGCTGGGGCCAACGTCCTGACTTTC. The encoded protein is CASSYSGRAGANVLTF.

Here the CDR3 reads CASSKNRASGRDYYNEQFF. Here the CDR3 DNA reads TGTGCCAGCAGCAAAAACCGGGCTAGCGGGAGGGATTACTACAATGAGCAGTTCTTC. The V and J genes are TRBV21-1 and TRBJ2-1; TRBD2 is the table's D call and was not checked against the DNA. TRBV21-1 is described as a pseudogene. The CDR3 has 19 residues.

The chain combines TRBV29-1 with TRBJ1-1, with 8 bases matching TRBD1. CDR3 length equals 14 residues. From germline, CDR1 is SQVTM and CDR2 ANQGSEA. Losses at the gene ends were 7 bases for V and 2 bases for J; bases not matched to a gene: 9. CDR3 amino acids: CSAVGQGGNTEAFF. CDR3 coding DNA: TGCAGCGCCGTTGGACAGGGTGGAAACACTGAAGCTTTCTTT.

This chain links TRBV7-2 with TRBJ1-1; D perhaps matches TRBD1 (5 bases). Germline CDR1 is SGHTA and CDR2 is FQGNSA. Trimming stripped 2 bases from V and 5 bases from J, with 9 bases between. This CDR3 has 13 amino acids. CDR3 region: CASSLQGRTEAFF. DNA for the CDR3: TGTGCCAGCAGCTTACAGGGAAGGACTGAAGCTTTCTTT.